One sample yielded the 22 T cell receptor beta chains listed below, sequenced in a study of T cell responses to AZD1222 COVID-19 vaccine. Sequenced by immunoSEQ multiplex PCR; TCRdb stores in-frame clones only, minus some. Here the sample spans fewer than 100,000 clones, around nine tenths being singletons. The specimen was peripheral blood, collected on day 0 of AZD1222 vaccination. The receptors here all came from an adult in good health.

The chain couples TRBV28 to TRBJ2-1, with 7 positions matching TRBD2. V lost 6 bases to trimming and J lost 0 bases; unmatched junction nucleotides: 5. The CDR3 sequence is 15 residues long. Germline CDR1 is MDHEN and CDR2 is SYDVKM. The CDR3 loop is CASRPSGSSYNEQFF. CDR3 DNA: TGTGCCAGCAGACCTAGCGGCAGCTCCTACAATGAGCAGTTCTTC.

The V gene is TRBV12-3 or TRBV12-4, the J gene TRBJ1-5, with 7 bases lining up with TRBD1. This CDR3 has 13 amino acids. V shed 5 bases and J 4 bases; nucleotides not matched to a gene: 2. The CDR3 DNA reads TGTGCCAGCAGTGGGACAGATAATCAGCCCCAGCATTTT. It translates to CASSGTDNQPQHF.

The J gene is TRBJ2-2, the V gene TRBV28; 8 nucleotides line up with TRBD1. The CDR3 length is 17 residues. Per the germline V gene, CDR1 is MDHEN and CDR2 is SYDVKM. The junction had 8 bases not matched to a gene; V was cut back by 3 bases and J by 2 bases. The CDR3, as DNA: TGTGCCAGCAGTTTCCCCAGACAGGGGAGAAACACCGGGGAGCTGTTTTTT. It specifies CASSFPRQGRNTGELFF.

The chain employs TRBV6-6 and TRBJ1-1; 9 bases fit TRBD1. CDR3 size: 17 residues. Trimming removed 6 bases from V and 1 base from J; junction bases left unmatched: 12. Germline loops: CDR1 MNHNY, CDR2 SVGAGI (reference sequence). CDR3 nucleotides: TGTGCCAGCAGCCGAGGACAGGGGTGGTTGGCGAACACTGAAGCTTTCTTT. Translated, it gives CASSRGQGWLANTEAFF.

The V and J genes are TRBV6-5 and TRBJ2-3, with D possibly being TRBD2 (5 bases). V lost 0 bases and J 4 bases, leaving 14 bases between the germline ends. CDR1 is MNHEY, CDR2 SVGAGI, per germline. The CDR3 length is 16 residues. The CDR3: CASSYSTGKTPDTQYF. The CDR3 DNA sequence: TGTGCCAGCAGTTACTCGACGGGAAAGACCCCAGATACGCAGTATTTT.

This chain connects TRBV24-1 to TRBJ1-4, with D tentatively TRBD1 (6 bases). Trimming pared 4 bases from V and 2 bases from J, leaving 10 bases between. From germline, CDR1 is KGHDR and CDR2 SFDVKD. This CDR3 is built from 15 residues. The CDR3 spells CATSDRTETNEKLFF. The CDR3, as DNA: TGTGCCACCAGTGACAGGACAGAGACTAATGAAAAACTGTTTTTT.

This CDR3 reads CASSLAGTSPSNEQFF. The CDR3 region has the DNA TGTGCCAGCAGCTTAGCCGGGACTAGCCCGTCCAATGAGCAGTTCTTC. The chain is built from TRBV7-6 and TRBJ2-1; 9 bases are shared with TRBD2. This CDR3 is 16 amino acids long. Germline CDR1 reads SGHVS; CDR2 reads FNYEAQ. V trimming: 0 bases; J trimming: 6 bases; junction bases outside the gene matches: 6. The variable domain in full, with the rest retrieved from reference TRBV7-6 and TRBJ2-1, is GAGVSQSPRYKVTKRGQDVALRCDPISGHVSLYWYRQALGQGPEFLTYFNYEAQQDKSGLPNDRFSAERPEGSISTLTIQRTEQRDSAMYRCASSLAGTSPSNEQFFGPGTRLTVL.

This chain links TRBV9 with TRBJ1-1, with D perhaps matching TRBD1 (5 bases). This CDR3 region has 15 residues. The V end was cut by 0 bases, the J end by 4 bases, with 13 bases between. CDR1 is SGDLS, CDR2 YYNGEE, per germline. The CDR3 loop is CASSVVQGAGTEAFF. Here the CDR3 DNA reads TGTGCCAGCAGCGTAGTTCAGGGTGCGGGCACTGAAGCTTTCTTT.

Notes on this clone: One end of the junction fails to match germline, which may point to a read error. The chain has TRBV5-5 and TRBJ2-1; 9 positions agree with TRBD1. The CDR3 length is 15 residues. Looked up from germline, CDR1 is SGHKS and CDR2 is YYEKEE (reference sequence). Here the CDR3 reads CASSLRDRVSNEQLF. For the CDR3, the DNA is TGTGCCAGCAGCCTCCGGGACAGGGTCTCCAATGAGCAGCTCTTC.

The chain couples TRBV5-1 to TRBJ2-2, with D perhaps TRBD1 (6 bases). The germline V gene encodes CDR1 SGHRS and CDR2 YFSETQ. The CDR3 is made up of 12 amino acids. V shed 4 bases and J shed 10 bases, with 11 bases lying between them. CDR3 in DNA: TGCGCCAGCAGCGTAGGACAGTCGGAGCTGTTTTTT. Amino acid sequence: CASSVGQSELFF.

This clone was observed a few times. The chain joins TRBV29-1 to TRBJ2-2, with D tentatively TRBD1 (6 bases). The CDR3 runs to 15 residues. CDR1 is SQVTM, CDR2 ANQGSEA, per germline. The V end lost 5 bases, the J end lost 5 bases, and 18 bases lay between the germline ends. The DNA of the CDR3 is TGCAGCGTTAAGTCCCCAGGGGCCGAAACCGGGGAGCTGTTTTTT. The encoded protein is CSVKSPGAETGELFF.

The rearrangement joins TRBV19 to TRBJ2-1, with TRBD2 matching 8 bases. The CDR3 length is 15 residues. V shed 1 base and J 7 bases; nucleotides not matched to a gene: 6. Germline loops: CDR1 LNHDA, CDR2 SQIVND (reference sequence). This chain's CDR3 is CASSIVGGRPNEQFF. CDR3 bases: TGTGCCAGTAGTATAGTGGGCGGGAGGCCTAATGAGCAGTTCTTC.

The chain joins TRBV5-1 to TRBJ2-3; 11 positions match TRBD2. The CDR3 spans 16 residues. Trimming cost V 4 bases and J 0 bases; bases outside gene matches: 4. Germline loops: CDR1 SGHRS, CDR2 YFSETQ. The CDR3 spells CASSLRLAGSTDTQYF. The CDR3 coding sequence is TGCGCCAGCAGCCTACGACTAGCGGGGAGCACAGATACGCAGTATTTT.

CDR3 coding DNA: TGTGCCAGCAACACTAGCGGGGGACCCCTCCGTGAGCAGTTCTTC. This codes for CASNTSGGPLREQFF. This chain connects TRBV7-8 to TRBJ2-1; 11 bases match TRBD2. V lost 7 bases and J lost 9; bases outside the gene matches: 11. The CDR3 runs to 15 residues. Germline CDR1 SGHVS, CDR2 FQNEAQ.

This clone showed up just once. The V gene is TRBV30, the J gene TRBJ2-1, with 11 bases fitting TRBD2. V gave up 5 bases and J gave up 2 bases; unmatched junction bases: 5. The CDR3 totals 15 residues. Germline-derived CDR1 and CDR2 are GTSNPN and SVGIG (reference sequence). The CDR3 reads CAWGSGGGTYNEQFF. In DNA form, the CDR3 reads TGTGCCTGGGGTAGCGGGGGGGGCACCTACAATGAGCAGTTCTTC.

V usage is TRBV28 and J usage is TRBJ2-7, with TRBD1 matching 8 bases. The CDR3 has 15 amino acids. V gave up 4 bases and J gave up 6 bases; unmatched junction bases: 11. Germline lookup yields CDR1 MDHEN and CDR2 SYDVKM. This CDR3 reads CASSSLYTGGAEQYF. DNA for the CDR3: TGTGCCAGCAGTTCTCTATACACAGGGGGAGCCGAGCAGTACTTC.

This clone occurred once. The gene calls are TRBV30 and TRBJ1-4; no clear D gene. Germline V lookup: CDR1 GTSNPN, CDR2 SVGIG (reference sequence). Trimming removed 0 bases at V and 0 bases at J, with 5 bases between. CDR3 length equals 14 residues. DNA of the CDR3: TGTGCCTGGAGTGTTGAAGCAACTAATGAAAAACTGTTTTTT. This encodes CAWSVEATNEKLFF. The variable domain in full, completed from reference TRBV30 and TRBJ1-4, reads SQTIHQWPATLVQPVGSPLSLECTVEGTSNPNLYWYRQAAGRGLQLLFYSVGIGQISSEVPQNLSASRPQDRQFILSSKKLLLSDSGFYLCAWSVEATNEKLFFGSGTQLSVL.

The rearrangement uses TRBV6-5 and TRBJ2-1, with D possibly matching TRBD1 (6 bases). Germline V gene sequence: CDR1 MNHEY, CDR2 SVGAGI. The CDR3 length is 13 residues. V gave up 2 bases and J gave up 7 bases, with 9 bases separating them. For the CDR3, the DNA is TGTGCCAGCAGTTACCAGGGGCGAAATGAGCAGTTCTTC. Translation gives CASSYQGRNEQFF.

The chain couples TRBV3-1 (or the pseudogene TRBV3-2) to TRBJ2-3, with 7 nucleotides matching TRBD1. Germline V gives CDR1 LGHDT, CDR2 YNNKEL (reference sequence). This CDR3 is 14 amino acids long. V shed 6 bases, J shed 6 bases, and the junction held 9 bases outside the gene matches. The CDR3 nucleotides read TGTGCCAGCAGTCCGACAGGGCTCCGGGATACGCAGTATTTT. Translated, it gives CASSPTGLRDTQYF.

The chain uses TRBV5-8 and TRBJ1-2; 10 nucleotides align to TRBD1. Germline CDR1 is SGHTS and CDR2 is YDEGEE. CDR3 length: 17 amino acids. J lost 4 bases, V lost 2 bases, and 11 bases had no gene match. CDR3 in DNA: TGTGCCAGCAGCTTCGGGACAGGGGCCCGCGGTTCCTATGGCTACACCTTC. This translates into CASSFGTGARGSYGYTF. The full variable domain, rest sourced from reference TRBV5-8 and TRBJ1-2, is EAGVTQSPTHLIKTRGQQATLRCSPISGHTSVYWYQQALGLGLQFLLWYDEGEERNRGNFPPRFSGRQFPNYSSELNVNALELEDSALYLCASSFGTGARGSYGYTFGSGTRLTVV.

The rearrangement joins TRBV28 to TRBJ1-5, with 9 bases matching TRBD1. The V segment lost 2 bases and the J segment 6 bases; nucleotides outside the gene matches: 11. The CDR3 loop spans 17 amino acids. Germline assignment: CDR1 MDHEN and CDR2 SYDVKM. CDR3 in DNA: TGTGCCAGCAGTTTAGAGACAGGGGGAATTCGGGGTCAGCCCCAGCATTTT. As protein: CASSLETGGIRGQPQHF.

The chain carries TRBV10-1 and TRBJ1-5; a weak D match, TRBD1 (5 bases). Germline lookup yields CDR1 WNHNN and CDR2 SYGVQD (reference sequence). The CDR3 is 12 amino acids. The V end was cut by 2 bases, the J end by 8 bases, with 7 bases between. CDR3 coding DNA: TGCGCCAGCAGTGAGGGACAAGAGCCCCAGCATTTT. Its translation: CASSEGQEPQHF.